This TCR beta chain was sequenced for a study of glioma-infiltrating T cells after dendritic cell vaccination. Sequencing was performed with immunoSEQ multiplex PCR; in TCRdb, only in-frame clones are kept and a portion is missing. The table lists around 96,000 clones, roughly 83% of them singletons. The CDR3 has 16 residues. Germline CDR1 is MGHRA and CDR2 is YSYEKL. The V and J ends lost 4 bases and 2 bases, in that order; junction bases with no gene match: 8. The sequence was obtained from a human donor with glioblastoma. J is TRBJ2-1 and V is TRBV4-1; 7 positions match TRBD2. This sample comprised blood, obtained before dendritic cell vaccination. This CDR3 reads CASSRTTSSAYNEQFF. The CDR3 DNA sequence: TGCGCCAGCAGCCGAACGACTAGCAGCGCCTACAATGAGCAGTTCTTC.